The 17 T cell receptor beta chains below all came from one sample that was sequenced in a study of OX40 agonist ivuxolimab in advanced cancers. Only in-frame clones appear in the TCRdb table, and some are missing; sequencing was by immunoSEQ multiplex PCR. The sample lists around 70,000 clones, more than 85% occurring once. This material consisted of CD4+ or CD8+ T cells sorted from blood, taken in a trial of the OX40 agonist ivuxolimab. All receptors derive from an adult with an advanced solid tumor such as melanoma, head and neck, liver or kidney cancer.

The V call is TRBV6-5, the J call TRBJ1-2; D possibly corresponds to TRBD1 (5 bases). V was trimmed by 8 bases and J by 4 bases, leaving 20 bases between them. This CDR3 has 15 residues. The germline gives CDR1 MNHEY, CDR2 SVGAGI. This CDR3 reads CASRGLGHRGYGYTF. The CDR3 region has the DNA TGTGCCAGCCGGGGGTTGGGGCATCGAGGCTATGGCTACACCTTC.

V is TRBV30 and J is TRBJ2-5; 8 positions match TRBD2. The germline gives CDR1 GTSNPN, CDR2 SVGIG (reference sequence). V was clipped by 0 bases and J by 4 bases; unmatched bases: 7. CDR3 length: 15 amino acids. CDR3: CAWSVGLANGETQYF. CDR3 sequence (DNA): TGTGCCTGGAGTGTTGGACTAGCCAACGGAGAGACCCAGTACTTC.

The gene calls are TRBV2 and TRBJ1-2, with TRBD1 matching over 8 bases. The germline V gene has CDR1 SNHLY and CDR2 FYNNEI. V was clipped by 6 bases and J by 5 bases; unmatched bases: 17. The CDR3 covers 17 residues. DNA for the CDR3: TGTGCCAGCAGCTACGCGGCAGGGGGCGGGGGCACTTATGGCTACACCTTC. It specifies CASSYAAGGGGTYGYTF.

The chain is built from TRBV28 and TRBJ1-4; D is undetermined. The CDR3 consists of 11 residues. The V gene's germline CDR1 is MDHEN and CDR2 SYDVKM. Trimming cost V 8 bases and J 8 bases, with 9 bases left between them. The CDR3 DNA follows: TGTGCCAGCTCTCCGCGAGAAAAACTGTTTTTT. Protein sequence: CASSPREKLFF.

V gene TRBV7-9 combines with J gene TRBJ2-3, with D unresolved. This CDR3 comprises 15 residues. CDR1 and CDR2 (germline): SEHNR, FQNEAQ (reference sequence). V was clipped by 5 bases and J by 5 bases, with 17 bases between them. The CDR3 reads CASSTRPAGGDTQYF. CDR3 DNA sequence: TGTGCCAGCAGCACCCGGCCGGCCGGTGGAGATACGCAGTATTTT. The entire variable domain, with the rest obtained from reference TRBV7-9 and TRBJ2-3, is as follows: DTGVSQNPRHKITKRGQNVTFRCDPISEHNRLYWYRQTLGQGPEFLTYFQNEAQLEKSRLLSDRFSAERPKGSFSTLEIQRTEQGDSAMYLCASSTRPAGGDTQYFGPGTRLTVL.

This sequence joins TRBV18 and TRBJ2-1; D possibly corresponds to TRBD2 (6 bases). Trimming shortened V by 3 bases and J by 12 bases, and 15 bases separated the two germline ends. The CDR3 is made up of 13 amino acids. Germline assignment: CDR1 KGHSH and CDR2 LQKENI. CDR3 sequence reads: CASSPPLVGGQFF. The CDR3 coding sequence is TGTGCCAGCTCACCCCCACTAGTGGGGGGGCAGTTCTTC.

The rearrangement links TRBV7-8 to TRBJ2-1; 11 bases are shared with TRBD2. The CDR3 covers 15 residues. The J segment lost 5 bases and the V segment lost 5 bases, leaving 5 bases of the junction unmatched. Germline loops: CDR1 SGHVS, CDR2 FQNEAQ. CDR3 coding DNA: TGTGCCAGCAGCATCGGACTAGCGGGTAACAATGAGCAGTTCTTC. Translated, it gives CASSIGLAGNNEQFF.

CDR3 DNA sequence: TGTGCCAGCTCACCAGGGACAGGGGGCACTAATGAAAAACTGTTTTTT. Translation: CASSPGTGGTNEKLFF. J is TRBJ1-4 and V is TRBV18; TRBD1 matches at 12 bases. The CDR3 loop spans 16 amino acids. Trimming cost V 2 bases and J 2 bases; bases outside gene matches: 0. Germline V gives CDR1 KGHSH, CDR2 LQKENI.

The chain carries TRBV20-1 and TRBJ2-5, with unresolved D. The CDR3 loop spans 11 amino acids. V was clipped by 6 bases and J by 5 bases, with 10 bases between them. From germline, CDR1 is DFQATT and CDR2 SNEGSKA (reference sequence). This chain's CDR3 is CSANGRETQYF. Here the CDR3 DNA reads TGCAGTGCCAACGGACGGGAGACCCAGTACTTC.

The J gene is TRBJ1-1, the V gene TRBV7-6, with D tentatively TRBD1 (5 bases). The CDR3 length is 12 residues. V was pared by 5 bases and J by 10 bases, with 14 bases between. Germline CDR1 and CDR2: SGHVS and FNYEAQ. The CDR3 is CASSRNPGTAFF. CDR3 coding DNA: TGTGCCAGCAGCCGAAACCCAGGGACAGCTTTCTTT.

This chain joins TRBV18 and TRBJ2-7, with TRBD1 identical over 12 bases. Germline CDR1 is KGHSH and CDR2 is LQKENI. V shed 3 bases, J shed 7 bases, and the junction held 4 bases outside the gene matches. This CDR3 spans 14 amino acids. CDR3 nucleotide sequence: TGTGCCAGCTCACCGGGACAGGGGGCGAGAGAGCAGTACTTC. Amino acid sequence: CASSPGQGAREQYF.

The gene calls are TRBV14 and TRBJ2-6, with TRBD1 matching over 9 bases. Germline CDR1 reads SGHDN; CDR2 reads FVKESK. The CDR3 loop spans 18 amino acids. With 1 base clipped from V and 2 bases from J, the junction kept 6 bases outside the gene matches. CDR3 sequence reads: CASSQVTGGRPGANVLTF. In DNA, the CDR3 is TGTGCCAGCAGCCAAGTGACAGGGGGTCGACCTGGGGCCAACGTCCTGACTTTC. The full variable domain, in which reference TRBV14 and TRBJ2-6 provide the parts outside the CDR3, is EAGVTQFPSHSVIEKGQTVTLRCDPISGHDNLYWYRRVMGKEIKFLLHFVKESKQDESGMPNNRFLAERTGGTYSTLKVQPAELEDSGVYFCASSQVTGGRPGANVLTFGAGSRLTVL.

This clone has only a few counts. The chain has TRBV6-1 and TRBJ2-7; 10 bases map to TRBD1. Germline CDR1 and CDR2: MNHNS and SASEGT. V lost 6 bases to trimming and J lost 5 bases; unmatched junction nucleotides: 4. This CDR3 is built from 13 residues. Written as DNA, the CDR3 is TGTGCCAGCAGCGGGACAGGGGAGCACGAGCAGTACTTC. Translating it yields CASSGTGEHEQYF.

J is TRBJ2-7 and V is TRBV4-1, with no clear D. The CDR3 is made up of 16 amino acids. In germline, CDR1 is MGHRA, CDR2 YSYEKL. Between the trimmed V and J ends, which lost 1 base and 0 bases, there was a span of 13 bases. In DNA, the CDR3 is TGCGCCAGCAGCCAAGGCGAGACGTCGAGCTCCTACGAGCAGTACTTC. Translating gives CASSQGETSSSYEQYF.

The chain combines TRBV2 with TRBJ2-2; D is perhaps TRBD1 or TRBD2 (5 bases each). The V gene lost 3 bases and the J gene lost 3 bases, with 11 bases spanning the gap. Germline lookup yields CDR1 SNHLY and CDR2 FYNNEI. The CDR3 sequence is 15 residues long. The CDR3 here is CASSDRGLHTGELFF. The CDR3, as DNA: TGTGCCAGCAGTGACCGGGGCCTCCACACCGGGGAGCTGTTTTTT.

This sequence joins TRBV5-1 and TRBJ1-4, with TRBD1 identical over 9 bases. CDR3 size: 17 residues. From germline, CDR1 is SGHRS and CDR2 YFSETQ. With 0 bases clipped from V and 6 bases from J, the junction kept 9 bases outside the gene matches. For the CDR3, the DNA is TGCGCCAGCAGCTTGGTACCTTGGACAGGGGATGATGAAAAACTGTTTTTT. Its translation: CASSLVPWTGDDEKLFF.

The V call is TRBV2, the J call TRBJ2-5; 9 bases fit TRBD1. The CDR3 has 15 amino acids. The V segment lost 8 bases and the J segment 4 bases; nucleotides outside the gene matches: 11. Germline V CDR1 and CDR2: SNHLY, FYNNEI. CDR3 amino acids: CASGNRDRVRETQYF. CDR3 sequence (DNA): TGTGCCAGCGGCAACCGGGACAGGGTACGAGAGACCCAGTACTTC.